This entry lists 23 T cell receptor beta chains sequenced from one sample in a study of spatial heterogeneity in lung cancer. The time point here: sample taken at primary tumor resection. Whole RNA from tumor, nontumor lung or frozen PBMC was sequenced unsorted. One entry per CDR3 protein results from TCRdb running MiXCR on the 5' RACE reads. The table records 50,000 to 65,000 distinct CDR3 sequences, around 6.7% of them present only once. The input for sequencing was PBMCs, taken at surgery. The source is a female donor with early-stage non-small cell lung cancer.

Many counts were recorded for this clonotype. The rearrangement joins TRBV5-1 to TRBJ2-5; 7 bases agree with TRBD1. The junction had 12 bases not matched to a gene; V was cut back by 4 bases and J by 3 bases. This CDR3 is built from 16 residues. The germline gives CDR1 SGHRS, CDR2 YFSETQ. The CDR3 bases are TGCGCCAGCAGCGTGACAGCAGGGGGTACGAAAGAGACCCAGTACTTC. Translated, it gives CASSVTAGGTKETQYF.

The CDR3 DNA reads as TGTGCCAGCAGTCGACCGGGTTCTGGAAACACCATATATTTT. It codes for CASSRPGSGNTIYF. The chain uses TRBV12-3 or TRBV12-4 and TRBJ1-3; D remains ambiguous. Between the trimmed V and J ends, which lost 5 bases and 1 base, there was a span of 9 bases. The CDR3 is made up of 14 amino acids.

The genes are TRBV3-1 and TRBJ1-2, with a weak D call TRBD1 (5 bases). The CDR3 spans 12 residues. CDR1 and CDR2 from the germline V gene are LGHDT and YNNKEL (reference sequence). Trimming cost V 4 bases and J 6 bases, with 9 bases left between them. The CDR3 DNA reads as TGTGCCAGCAGCCGGGGGATCAATGGCTACACCTTC. It is translated as CASSRGINGYTF.

In this sample, this clonotype turned up many times. The genes are TRBV3-1 and TRBJ1-5; D is ambiguous. Germline values: CDR1 LGHDT, CDR2 YNNKEL (reference sequence). V was cut by 2 bases and J by 6 bases, with 11 bases left in between. The CDR3 has 14 residues. The CDR3 nucleotides are TGTGCCAGCAGCCAAACAATTCTGGGTCAGCCCCAGCATTTT. It yields the protein CASSQTILGQPQHF. Together with reference TRBV3-1 and TRBJ1-5, the CDR3 gives the full variable domain: DTAVSQTPKYLVTQMGNDKSIKCEQNLGHDTMYWYKQDSKKFLKIMFSYNNKELIINETVPNRFSPKSPDKAHLNLHINSLELGDSAVYFCASSQTILGQPQHFGDGTRLSIL.

Only a few counts were recorded for this clonotype. The V gene is TRBV2, the J gene TRBJ2-3; D is undetermined. V was clipped by 5 bases and J by 5 bases, with 14 bases between them. The CDR3 covers 14 residues. Per the germline V gene, CDR1 is SNHLY and CDR2 is FYNNEI. The CDR3 coding sequence is TGTGCCAGCAGTCCCCGACTTGTTCGAGATACGCAGTATTTT. This gives the protein CASSPRLVRDTQYF.

This clonotype was found many times. CDR3 sequence (DNA): TGTGCCAGCACCGCCGGGCCAGGGATCTACAATGAGCAGTTCTTC. It is translated as CASTAGPGIYNEQFF. The chain carries TRBV2 and TRBJ2-1, with TRBD1 as a possible D gene (5 bases). The CDR3 length is 15 residues. Per the germline V gene, CDR1 is SNHLY and CDR2 is FYNNEI. The germline V and J ends were trimmed by 7 bases and 3 bases, with 16 bases remaining between them.

This clonotype was found many times. The chain combines TRBV12-3 or TRBV12-4 with TRBJ2-1; possibly TRBD1 for D (6 bases). Trimming shortened V by 6 bases and J by 9 bases, and 15 bases separated the two germline ends. The CDR3 runs 13 residues. The CDR3 loop reads CASRWVGTPEQFF. The CDR3 DNA follows: TGTGCCAGCAGATGGGTAGGGACACCTGAGCAGTTCTTC.

The V gene is TRBV6-1, the J gene TRBJ2-2; D is ambiguous. There are 13 residues in the CDR3. Deletions cut 6 bases from V and 4 bases from J, with 9 bases between. CDR1 and CDR2 (germline): MNHNS, SASEGT. CDR3 loop: CASRAQSTGELFF. CDR3 sequence (DNA): TGTGCCAGCAGGGCACAAAGCACCGGGGAGCTGTTTTTT.

The J gene is TRBJ2-3, the V gene TRBV4-2; D might be TRBD2 (5 bases). This CDR3 is 15 amino acids long. Germline CDR1 is LGHNA and CDR2 is YNFKEQ. Trimming left V 5 bases short and J 6 bases short, with 18 bases between. The CDR3 loop reads CASSTERRVTDTQYF. CDR3 in DNA: TGTGCCAGCAGCACCGAACGGCGGGTGACCGATACGCAGTATTTT.

This clonotype was recorded many times. The rearrangement uses TRBV20-1 and TRBJ2-7; D might be TRBD2 (6 bases). V lost 0 bases and J lost 6, with 12 bases in between. The germline gives CDR1 DFQATT, CDR2 SNEGSKA (reference sequence). This CDR3 has 13 amino acids. The CDR3, as DNA: TGCAGTGCTAGAGATAGCGGCCCACCCGAGCAGTACTTC. Its translation: CSARDSGPPEQYF.

This clonotype was counted only a few times. The rearrangement joins TRBV20-1 to TRBJ2-5; no clear D gene. CDR3 size: 12 residues. With 6 bases removed from V and 2 bases from J, the gap between germline ends came to 10 bases. Per germline, CDR1 DFQATT and CDR2 SNEGSKA (reference sequence). DNA of the CDR3: TGCAGTGCCAGACTGGGTCAAGAGACCCAGTACTTC. This encodes CSARLGQETQYF.

The chain employs TRBV24-1 and TRBJ2-3, with D perhaps TRBD2 (6 bases). V was pared by 3 bases and J by 6 bases, with 9 bases between. The CDR3 runs to 13 residues. Germline values: CDR1 KGHDR, CDR2 SFDVKD. CDR3 amino acids: CATSDPGVDTQYF. The CDR3 coding sequence is TGTGCCACCAGTGATCCGGGGGTGGATACGCAGTATTTT.

This clonotype was counted ten times or more. The V gene is TRBV5-1, the J gene TRBJ1-2, with 7 bases identical to TRBD1. V lost 3 bases to trimming and J lost 4 bases; unmatched junction nucleotides: 3. In germline, CDR1 is SGHRS, CDR2 YFSETQ. CDR3 length: 13 amino acids. The CDR3 coding sequence is TGCGCCAGCAGCTGGGACAGCGGCTATGGCTACACCTTC. It is translated as CASSWDSGYGYTF.

This clonotype has ten or more counts. The chain employs TRBV15 and TRBJ1-1; the D gene is possibly TRBD1 (5 bases). The germline V and J ends were trimmed by 0 bases and 1 base, with 12 bases remaining between them. The CDR3 has 16 residues. Germline V gene sequence: CDR1 LNHNV, CDR2 YYDKDF (reference sequence). The CDR3 region is CATSRDFGDWNTEAFF. The DNA of the CDR3 is TGTGCCACCAGCAGAGATTTTGGGGACTGGAACACTGAAGCTTTCTTT.

This clonotype occurred a few times. This chain joins TRBV18 and TRBJ1-1; perhaps TRBD1 as D (6 bases). Germline V gene lookup returns CDR1 KGHSH and CDR2 LQKENI. V was cut by 3 bases and J by 5 bases, with 16 bases left in between. CDR3 length equals 15 residues. CDR3 bases: TGTGCCAGCTCACCCTCGACAGGAGAGGGGACTGAAGCTTTCTTT. It translates to CASSPSTGEGTEAFF.

This clonotype was counted ten times or more. This chain joins TRBV9 and TRBJ2-7; tentative D call: TRBD1 (6 bases). Germline V gene lookup returns CDR1 SGDLS and CDR2 YYNGEE. This CDR3 is built from 15 residues. V was pared by 4 bases and J by 0 bases, with 14 bases between. DNA for the CDR3: TGTGCCAGCAGCCCAGGACAGATGAGCTCCTACGAGCAGTACTTC. It specifies CASSPGQMSSYEQYF.

This chain links TRBV5-1 with TRBJ2-1, with a weak D call TRBD2 (5 bases). Trimming cost V 4 bases and J 4 bases, with 12 bases left between them. The CDR3 spans 14 residues. Per the germline V gene, CDR1 is SGHRS and CDR2 is YFSETQ. The CDR3 DNA reads TGCGCCAGCAGCGCTGTAGGACTGTACAATGAGCAGTTCTTC. This encodes CASSAVGLYNEQFF.

This clonotype was detected ten times or more. The CDR3 DNA is TGTGCCAGCAGCCCCAATTCCCCCAACTATGGCTACACCTTC. Protein sequence: CASSPNSPNYGYTF. This sequence joins TRBV7-9 and TRBJ1-2; D call uncertain. This CDR3 has 14 amino acids. V dropped 5 bases and J dropped 2 bases, with 12 bases sitting between them. Per the germline V gene, CDR1 is SEHNR and CDR2 is FQNEAQ (reference sequence).

This clonotype has ten or more counts. The chain is built from TRBV20-1 and TRBJ2-3; TRBD2 might be the D (6 bases). Germline-derived CDR1 and CDR2 are DFQATT and SNEGSKA (reference sequence). The germline V and J ends were trimmed by 7 bases and 14 bases, with 22 bases remaining between them. This CDR3 has 12 amino acids. The CDR3 DNA reads TGCAGTGTCGGCGACGGAAGGAGGGGTTGGTATTTT. It is translated as CSVGDGRRGWYF.

This chain connects TRBV9 to TRBJ2-3; D unresolved. The CDR3 totals 14 residues. Trimming cost V 3 bases and J 3 bases, with 11 bases left between them. Germline lookup yields CDR1 SGDLS and CDR2 YYNGEE. This CDR3 is CASSALIETDTQYF. The CDR3, as DNA: TGTGCCAGCAGCGCTCTCATCGAGACAGATACGCAGTATTTT.

In this sample, this clonotype turned up many times. V is TRBV20-1 and J is TRBJ1-1, with a tentative D call TRBD1 (5 bases). Germline V gives CDR1 DFQATT, CDR2 SNEGSKA (reference sequence). V dropped 6 bases and J dropped 0 bases, with 17 bases sitting between them. The CDR3 totals 15 residues. The CDR3 DNA sequence: TGCAGTGCCCCGGACTGGGAGGGGATGAACACTGAAGCTTTCTTT. This codes for CSAPDWEGMNTEAFF.

This clonotype was seen at least ten times. This chain links TRBV7-2 with TRBJ2-1; TRBD2 agrees at 9 bases. CDR3 size: 13 residues. Unmatched junction bases numbered 7, after V lost 8 bases and J lost 8 bases. Germline assignment: CDR1 SGHTA and CDR2 FQGNSA. The CDR3 region has the DNA TGTGCCAGCGGAAAAGCGGGGGGCTATGAGCAGTTCTTC. Translation: CASGKAGGYEQFF.

The chain is built from TRBV5-1 and TRBJ2-5; TRBD2 matches at 8 bases. Per the germline V gene, CDR1 is SGHRS and CDR2 is YFSETQ. CDR3 length equals 16 residues. V trimming: 2 bases; J trimming: 5 bases; junction bases outside the gene matches: 11. CDR3 in DNA: TGCGCCAGCAGCTTCGAAGGACTAGCTTATTCTGAGACCCAGTACTTC. Encoded protein: CASSFEGLAYSETQYF. The whole variable domain, remainder taken from reference TRBV5-1 and TRBJ2-5, is KAGVTQTPRYLIKTRGQQVTLSCSPISGHRSVSWYQQTPGQGLQFLFEYFSETQRNKGNFPGRFSGRQFSNSRSEMNVSTLELGDSALYLCASSFEGLAYSETQYFGPGTRLLVL.